This T cell receptor (beta chain) was retrieved from a study of cytomegalovirus exposure and HLA in healthy donors (TCRdb year 2017). With respect to the entire study: In an earlier analysis of some 610 of the donors, less than 350 Gb of sequence data and 90 million to 130 million unique TCR beta sequences from 150 million to 200 million T cells were reported. High-throughput TCR immunosequencing, statistical association of individual TCRs with disease status, and machine learning were combined to predict cytomegalovirus infection status. Among 350 to 400 genotyped donors of the cohort, an average of around 240,000 unique TCR beta nucleotide sequences were sequenced per donor, roughly 20% of them non-productive. In the later analysis, no new phenotypic data were used to find candidate immune exposures; instead, reliance was placed on TCR beta sequences and their occurrence across donors. In a later genetic analysis, genome-wide SNP genotypes for about three fifths of the roughly 670 donors were used, and that subset was treated as a discovery cohort. Of the 300 to 400 genotyped donors, 65% to 90% fell in the genetic ancestry cluster associated with self-reported Caucasian donors. The study aimed to test whether cataloging public T cell receptors could reveal signatures of past pathogen exposure. A later analysis re-analyzed previously published TCR beta repertoires from about 600 donors and added high-resolution HLA genotyping to study TCR occurrence patterns. The number of donors typed differed by locus, with roughly 620-640 for A, B, C, DRB1 and DQB1, around 500 for DQA1, some 570 for DPA1, and 400 to 490 for DPB1. The study used immunosequencing to profile the T cell repertoires of 666 subjects and linked those repertoires to cytomegalovirus serostatus. All discovery cohort repertoires had been generated on a single sequencing platform. In an earlier analysis of roughly 600 of the donors, high-throughput TCR beta sequencing was used to judge whether each TCR beta V gene segment behaved as functional or pseudogenic. About 330 gigabases of sequencing data and 70 million to 95 million unique TCR sequences made up an early release that covered approximately 700 HLA-typed donors. Class I and class II HLA loci were covered by the typing at four-digit resolution. Donor age, sex, ethnicity and CMV serostatus were compiled together with the repertoire data. A few DR-DQ haplotypes were handled as single units for association and clustering because linkage in the cohort was strong. Besides the first cohort of 550 to 750 subjects, a separate validation cohort made up of over 95 different subjects was used. Study-level results and caveats: Cytomegalovirus status was reported to be diagnosed by the classifier with high specificity and sensitivity in both the original and validation cohorts. CMV serostatus was the only immune exposure information available for the cohort. The sequencing pipeline was judged likely to have produced a cluster of highly shared sequence variants as a technical artifact. A further reported finding was that TCR beta sequences accurately predicted the HLA-A and HLA-B alleles for most subjects in the first cohort. Because counts were too low, more than 15 rarely observed V segments, including chromosome 9 orphons, were excluded from the earlier analysis of about 500 of the donors. HLA typing was unavailable for some donors at each locus, so association tests used only the typed subset. In the study, some 160 TCR beta chains were listed as associated with cytomegalovirus. Several of the top co-occurrence clusters appeared to be linked to parvovirus B19, influenza, CMV and Epstein-Barr virus, according to a later analysis. While some public TCRs were present in many individuals, most TCR sequences turned up only very rarely across donors. Some IMGT-functional V segments, including TRBV6-2 and TRBV6-3, could not be distinguished by the 87-base-pair reads and were therefore excluded. The authors suggested that the approach could potentially be extended to other disease states and immunological phenotypes. According to a later analysis, most CMV-associated TCR beta chains appeared to be HLA-restricted, and the HLA associations seemed to be driven largely by CMV exposure. In a later analysis, 15,000 to 20,000 TCR beta sequences were associated with specific HLA alleles at a false discovery rate of 0.05. Sequencing depth was assumed to be roughly uniform across donors in the presence/absence analyses, though that assumption may not hold. In an earlier analysis of a few hundred of the donors, most TCR beta V segments were observed in productive rearrangements about 90% or about 30% of the time, broadly matching IMGT annotations. According to a later analysis, TCR association rates differed among HLA loci, with DRB1 alleles showing the most associated TCRs and HLA-C alleles showing the fewest. The cohort was sequenced for TCR beta chains only, and without alpha or paired-chain data the features that could be detected were limited. In vitro tests confirmed that a few of the cytomegalovirus-associated TCR beta chains recognize cytomegalovirus antigens. In a later analysis, HLA-associated TCR beta chains were found to be more clonally expanded and to have lower generation probabilities than equally common non-associated chains. Compared with the roughly 700-donor mean, donors in an Asian-associated ancestry cluster had fewer N-insertions in productive TCRs, according to a later genetic analysis. In a later genetic analysis, a missense DCLRE1C variant was associated with V-gene and J-gene trimming of TCR beta chains, and the association was replicated in an independent cohort. When HLA alleles, especially DR and DQ, strongly co-occurred, TCR associations were difficult to assign to individual alleles. Correlated functional status among segregating V segments might reflect linkage disequilibrium, but an unknown experimental factor could not be ruled out.

V sheds 1 base and J sheds 0 bases, leaving 9 bases between their ends. The CDR3, from cysteine to phenylalanine, totals 15 residues. Here the CDR3 DNA is all that survives: 45 bases in frame from base 1. Reading the germline V gene gives CDR1 SGHTA and CDR2 FQGNSA. To note about this clone: It has no known antigen specificity. No base qualities exist here, and no much larger clone lies one base off it.

The cohort consisted of hundreds of healthy bone marrow donors. All cohort members were sampled while nominally healthy, although unrecorded immune exposures were likely present. The donor was CMV seropositive and was included in the group of 250 to 350 seropositive cohort members. A peripheral blood sample was provided by each donor, and peripheral blood mononuclear cells were used for TCR beta sequencing. Genomic DNA extraction from the blood cell samples was performed with the Qiagen DNeasy Blood Extraction Kit. The library was built by means of the immunoSEQ multiplex PCR assay. The multiplex PCR relied on a mix of 60 forward primers for TCR Vbeta segments and 13 reverse primers for TCR Jbeta segments. The CDR3 region of rearranged TCR beta genes was amplified from genomic DNA with a multiplex PCR assay. Amplified TCR beta libraries were sequenced as 87-base-pair reads on the Illumina HiSeq System. The paper's processing steps were these. In a later analysis, 80 million or so unique TCR beta chains were counted across the approximately 640 repertoires, and roughly 9.9 million of these chains were shared by at least two donors. A nearest-neighbor algorithm error-corrected the raw reads and collapsed the reads into unique sequences, merging closely related sequences to remove PCR and sequencing errors. To assign V, D and J gene segments, CDR3 sequences were aligned to IMGT reference sequences. For a sequence to be retained, a match of at least six nucleotides to both a V gene segment and a J gene segment was required. A rearrangement counted as productive if the CDR3 had no stop codons and remained in frame with V and J, and every other rearrangement counted as non-productive. CDR3 was defined according to IMGT convention as the region running from the second conserved V-encoded cysteine to the conserved J-encoded phenylalanine. In an earlier analysis of 550 to 650 of the donors, sequences lacking an unambiguous match to a single V gene segment were excluded. In an earlier analysis of 587 of the donors, a V segment was called functional when productive rearrangements were above 56.7%, and segregating when the standard deviation between donors exceeded 5%. A statistical classification framework was developed to diagnose cytomegalovirus status using the catalog of TCR beta chain sequences. V and J gene assignment, in a later analysis, came from comparing TCR nucleotide sequences with IMGT/GENE-DB human TR gene sequences. Using the TCRdist pipeline, a later analysis assigned CDR3 sequences along with most-parsimonious VDJ recombination scenarios. In a later analysis, every TCR beta chain was defined by the combination of its CDR3 amino acid sequence and its V-gene family, and reads without a unique V-gene family were dropped. To address suspected cross-contamination and a sequencing artifact, a later analysis removed roughly 640 highly shared, low-generation-probability nucleotide sequences. In a later analysis, a clonal expansion index for each public chain was calculated from normalized within-repertoire ranks of inferred template counts. In a later analysis, generation probabilities were computed using a VDJ recombination model fitted to out-of-frame rearrangements, and the results were checked against IGoR. In a later analysis, hypergeometric tests were used to score TCR-TCR, TCR-HLA and TCR-CMV co-occurrence, with a repertoire-size bias correction applied to TCR pairs. A later analysis estimated false discovery rates by permuting HLA or CMV assignments 20 times. In a later analysis, co-occurring TCRs were grouped with DBSCAN, and TCRdist sequence similarity was added when clustering was performed within HLA-allele-positive subsets. For co-occurrence clustering, repertoires with fewer than 30,000 or more than 120,000 public chains were excluded, along with a handful of repertoires with anomalous nucleotide sharing. The table comes from immuneACCESS by way of TCRdb, which keeps in-frame sequences with V and J called. Part of the clones is missing from these tables; in studies checked, under half for an unresolved V gene and the rest for unknown reasons. V and J calls and clone size are those listed in that table; D and trimming were worked out from the DNA. This sample gives a few hundred thousand clones in total; over 65% of them show up just once. 2.7% of the sample goes to the ten largest clones.

Material for sequencing was PBMCs. The sequence was collected from a woman in her sixties or seventies in good health and CMV-seropositive. The V and J segments used are TRBV7-2 and TRBJ1-2, with no confident D gene call. The CDR3 region: CASSLGPRTNYGYTF. The base sequence is TGTGCCAGCAGCTTAGGCCCCAGGACTAACTATGGCTACACCTTC.